This T cell receptor (beta chain) was captured in a study of blood T cell repertoires in COVID-19 (TCRdb year 2020). About the full investigation: The collaborator samples originated in the United States, Italy and Spain and spanned the acute and convalescent phases of COVID-19. The material from the prospective study consisted of cDNA or gDNA derived from T cells, B-cell-depleted T cells, or PBMCs. Subjects who had been exposed to COVID-19, were actively infected with it, or had recovered from it provided the deeply sampled blood TCRbeta repertoires that made up the dataset. The repertoires were released in a freely available public database intended as a resource for research on the immune response to SARS-CoV-2. Where available, HLA class I and class II types were obtained from metadata supplied by the sample provider rather than from assay-based typing. Sample metadata almost always included a de-identified subject ID, COVID-19 status, age in years and sex. Samples were obtained from the ongoing ImmuneRACE study (first 160 participants) and from some 1,200 subjects provided by 6 global collaborators. What the research found in general, with its limitations: The quantity of clinical and demographic metadata differed by source and by participant and was supplied without curation.

In Seattle, one collaborating source enrolled patients while the infection was active and tracked those patients longitudinally over the course of disease. Collaborating institutions collected whole blood in K2EDTA tubes following their own protocols. For TCRbeta analysis, collaborators shipped samples as frozen whole blood, isolated PBMCs, or DNA extracted from either of those sample types. TCRbeta CDR3 regions were amplified from genomic DNA by means of the immunoSEQ Assay, a bias-controlled multiplex PCR. As for the original processing: The number of nucleated cells in each sample was estimated by amplification of reference gene primers within the assay. To quantify the absolute abundance of each unique TCRbeta CDR3 rearrangement, sequence reads were collapsed and filtered. For each sample, productive Simpson clonality was calculated by taking the square root of Simpson's diversity index across productive rearrangements. TCRdb obtained this table from immuneACCESS and retained in-frame rearrangements with V and J assigned. These tables miss some clones; where compared with another copy, unresolved V genes account for less than half of the shortfall, and the remainder is unexplained. V, J and clone size are taken as reported in that table, and D and trimming were inferred from the DNA itself. The sample table contains fewer than 250,000 clones; only one count was recorded for around 84% of them. The ten largest clonotypes hold about 10% of the sample.

For this clone: Its antigen is not yet known. No base quality information exists; no much larger clone differs at one position.

The sample consisted of peripheral blood. The clonotype comes from an elderly woman with COVID-19, enrolled during active disease.

The CDR3 in this case is CASSLGSGNTIYF. The DNA sequence is given as TGCGCCAGCAGCTTGGGTTCGGGTAACACCATATATTTT. The chain employs TRBV5-1 and TRBJ1-3; no D gene call is confident. CDR3 length: 13 amino acids, cysteine to phenylalanine. Here the CDR3 DNA is all that survives: 39 bases in frame from base 1. CDR1 and CDR2 are drawn from the germline V gene: SGHRS, YFSETQ. The germline ends are 8 bases apart after V is trimmed by 0 bases and J by 7 bases.